The T cell receptor (beta chain) described here comes from a study of PD-1 blockade in classical Hodgkin lymphoma. On the study more broadly: On a schedule of every 2 weeks, patients received nivolumab 3 mg/kg intravenously. Study-wide points: Baseline diversity in complete responders resembled that of newly diagnosed patients.

The CDR3 runs to 13 residues. From germline, CDR1 is MNHNY and CDR2 SVGAGI (reference sequence). V lost 5 bases, J lost 5 bases, and 12 bases lay in between. Profiled with immunoSEQ multiplex PCR; TCRdb holds only in-frame clones, not every one. Of about 40,000 clones in the sample, about 72% were seen once. This clone was picked up a small number of times. Its antigen is undetermined. Following autologous stem cell transplantation, relapse occurred in every patient, and exposure to brentuximab vedotin varied. This specimen consisted of peripheral blood mononuclear cells (PBMCs), obtained at baseline. The gene calls are TRBV6-6 and TRBJ1-1; no clear D gene. The sequence was obtained from a human donor with classical Hodgkin lymphoma. CDR3 nucleotides: TGTGCCAGCAGTAATCTGGGAGGTACTGAAGCTTTCTTT. It is translated as CASSNLGGTEAFF.